Here is one TCR beta chain with its context. Its target is not known. Additional DNA sequences in this sample encode the identical CDR3. This entry belongs to a study of cytomegalovirus exposure and HLA in healthy donors. Trimming cost V 3 bases and J 2 bases; bases outside gene matches: 1. The germline gives CDR1 KGHSH, CDR2 LQKENI. CDR3 size: 14 residues. General observations from the study: Cytomegalovirus status, reportedly, was diagnosed with high specificity and sensitivity by the classifier. Researchers counted around 150 TCR beta chains as cytomegalovirus-associated. According to a subsequent analysis, TCR clusters identified in the first cohort showed a tendency to co-occur across the approximately 120 validation repertoires.

Profiling relied on immunoSEQ multiplex PCR, and the TCRdb table lists in-frame clones only, not all of them. The sample yields approximately 220,000 clones, just under 90% seen once. This TCR came from a man between 18 and 29 years old in good health and CMV-seronegative. V and J are TRBV18 and TRBJ2-1; 7 positions match TRBD2. Specimen: PBMCs. CDR3 DNA sequence: TGTGCCAGCTCACCCGGGGGGACCTACAATGAGCAGTTCTTC. This codes for CASSPGGTYNEQFF.